Shown below are 30 T cell receptor beta chains from a single sample sequenced in a study of sequential checkpoint blockade in melanoma. This table comes from immunoSEQ multiplex PCR, and its TCRdb copy is limited to in-frame clones, with some not included. The profile shows some 17,000 clones, approximately 74% of them singletons. Treatment here: randomized to nivolumab then ipilimumab (arm A) or the reverse (arm B). This material consisted of CD8+ T cells sorted from blood (inferred from file names), taken from a patient given nivolumab and ipilimumab in sequence. These receptors all come from a human donor with melanoma.

CDR3 sequence: CASSISREAFF. The CDR3 bases are TGTGCCAGTAGTATATCCCGTGAAGCTTTCTTT. This chain joins TRBV19 and TRBJ1-1; no firm D call. Trimming left V 2 bases short and J 7 bases short, with 5 bases between. Germline V gene lookup returns CDR1 LNHDA and CDR2 SQIVND (reference sequence). CDR3 size: 11 residues.

This chain joins TRBV29-1 and TRBJ2-1; 9 bases agree with TRBD2. The germline gives CDR1 SQVTM, CDR2 ANQGSEA. The CDR3 has 16 residues. J was trimmed by 7 bases and V by 0 bases; bases with no gene match: 10. The DNA for the CDR3 is TGCAGCGTTGAAGAGGTGGCTAGCGGGGTGGGGAATGAGCAGTTCTTC. Protein: CSVEEVASGVGNEQFF.

The chain recombines TRBV4-1 with TRBJ2-1; D remains unclear. The CDR3 is made up of 13 amino acids. The V gene lost 4 bases and the J gene lost 8 bases, with 12 bases spanning the gap. From germline, CDR1 is MGHRA and CDR2 YSYEKL. CDR3 protein: CASSPSELDEQFF. For the CDR3, the DNA is TGCGCCAGCAGCCCGAGCGAATTGGATGAGCAGTTCTTC.

The chain uses TRBV7-6 and TRBJ2-5; D uncertain. Germline V gene data show CDR1 as SGHVS and CDR2 as FNYEAQ. This CDR3 contains 15 residues. Trimming left V 5 bases short and J 5 bases short, with 18 bases between. The CDR3 DNA reads as TGTGCCAGCAGCCCTGTCCTAGACCCTCGGGAGACCCAGTACTTC. Its translation is CASSPVLDPRETQYF.

The chain joins TRBV30 to TRBJ1-6; possible D gene TRBD1, 6 bases. Germline V lookup: CDR1 GTSNPN, CDR2 SVGIG (reference sequence). With 0 bases removed from V and 11 bases from J, the gap between germline ends came to 17 bases. The CDR3 has 15 amino acids. The CDR3 bases are TGTGCCTGGAGTGTACGGGGGGGCGAGGTTGCACCCCTCCACTTT. Protein: CAWSVRGGEVAPLHF.

J is TRBJ1-4 and V is TRBV12-5, with a tentative D call TRBD1 (6 bases). This CDR3 is 17 amino acids long. V gave up 2 bases and J gave up 6 bases, with 19 bases separating them. The V gene's germline CDR1 is LGHNT and CDR2 FRNRAP. CDR3 in DNA: TGTGCTAGTGGTTTGTTACCCAGACAGGAGCAGCATGAAAAACTGTTTTTT. This gives the protein CASGLLPRQEQHEKLFF.

V gene TRBV19 combines with J gene TRBJ2-7; D might be TRBD2 (5 bases). Trimming stripped 4 bases from V and 10 bases from J, with 20 bases between. Germline values: CDR1 LNHDA, CDR2 SQIVND (reference sequence). The CDR3 spans 14 residues. The DNA of the CDR3 is TGTGCCAGTAGTACCCTGGACTCCTCCTACGGCCAGTACTTC. It is translated as CASSTLDSSYGQYF. Full variable domain (outside the CDR3, taken from reference TRBV19 and TRBJ2-7): DGGITQSPKYLFRKEGQNVTLSCEQNLNHDAMYWYRQDPGQGLRLIYYSQIVNDFQKGDIAEGYSVSREKKESFPLTVTSAQKNPTAFYLCASSTLDSSYGQYFGPGTRLTVT.

This clone was observed a few times. As DNA, the CDR3 is TGTGCTAGTGGTTTGAACAACATGAACACTGAAGCTTTCTTT. Protein: CASGLNNMNTEAFF. The chain couples TRBV12-5 to TRBJ1-1; D unresolved. V dropped 2 bases and J dropped 0 bases, with 7 bases sitting between them. CDR3 size: 14 residues. The germline V gene encodes CDR1 LGHNT and CDR2 FRNRAP.

The chain couples TRBV7-9 to TRBJ2-1; D is possibly TRBD2 (6 bases). This CDR3 has 16 residues. The ends were cut back, 4 bases at V and 6 bases at J, with 19 bases in the middle. Germline V gene lookup returns CDR1 SEHNR and CDR2 FQNEAQ (reference sequence). The CDR3 DNA reads TGTGCCAGCAGCTCACAGGAAGCGGGTCCCCTCAATGAGCAGTTCTTC. It specifies CASSSQEAGPLNEQFF.

V gene TRBV5-1 combines with J gene TRBJ2-3; TRBD1 matches at 10 bases. Trimming removed 4 bases from V and 5 bases from J; junction bases left unmatched: 7. Germline-derived CDR1 and CDR2 are SGHRS and YFSETQ. The CDR3 spans 15 residues. This chain's CDR3 is CASSEGTGDEDTQYF. CDR3 bases: TGCGCCAGCAGCGAGGGGACAGGGGATGAAGATACGCAGTATTTT. Using reference TRBV5-1 and TRBJ2-3 for the parts outside the CDR3, the full variable domain is KAGVTQTPRYLIKTRGQQVTLSCSPISGHRSVSWYQQTPGQGLQFLFEYFSETQRNKGNFPGRFSGRQFSNSRSEMNVSTLELGDSALYLCASSEGTGDEDTQYFGPGTRLTVL.

This chain joins TRBV11-2 and TRBJ2-7, with 9 positions matching TRBD1. Unmatched junction bases numbered 7, after V lost 3 bases and J lost 1 base. The CDR3 runs 16 residues. Germline lookup yields CDR1 SGHAT and CDR2 FQNNGV. This CDR3 is CASSFNRGQGSYEQYF. The CDR3 region has the DNA TGTGCCAGCAGCTTTAACAGGGGGCAAGGTTCCTACGAGCAGTACTTC.

The gene calls are TRBV27 and TRBJ2-7; tentatively, D is TRBD2 (6 bases). CDR3 length: 12 amino acids. V gave up 5 bases and J gave up 5 bases, with 10 bases separating them. The germline CDR1 and CDR2 sequences are MNHEY and SMNVEV (reference sequence). As DNA, the CDR3 is TGTGCCAGCAGTGGGGGGAACCACGAGCAGTACTTC. It specifies CASSGGNHEQYF.

The chain is built from TRBV5-1 and TRBJ2-5, with 9 bases aligning to TRBD1. The better agreement between TRBJ2-7 and the DNA end casts doubt on the J call. Germline CDR1 reads SGHRS; CDR2 reads YFSETQ. The CDR3 is made up of 14 amino acids. This CDR3 reads CASSPGTGLDEQYF. CDR3 DNA: TGCGCCAGCAGCCCCGGGACAGGGCTGGACGAGCAGTACTTC.

V and J are TRBV5-4 and TRBJ2-1; D possibly corresponds to TRBD2 (6 bases). The CDR3 consists of 12 residues. CDR1 and CDR2 from the germline V gene are SGHNT and YYREEE (reference sequence). The ends were cut back, 4 bases at V and 7 bases at J, with 9 bases in the middle. The CDR3 is CASSALANEQFF. CDR3 coding DNA: TGTGCCAGCAGCGCCCTAGCGAATGAGCAGTTCTTC.

V gene TRBV7-6 combines with J gene TRBJ2-7, with a tentative D call TRBD1 (6 bases). Trimming took off 9 bases at V and 0 bases at J, with 9 bases between the two ends. Germline V gene data show CDR1 as SGHVS and CDR2 as FNYEAQ. This CDR3 spans 12 amino acids. The CDR3 sequence is CARDRSSYEQYF. CDR3 bases: TGTGCCAGAGACAGGAGCTCCTACGAGCAGTACTTC.

The chain is built from TRBV7-2 and TRBJ2-7; a possible D gene is TRBD2 (7 bases). Per the germline V gene, CDR1 is SGHTA and CDR2 is FQGNSA. V lost 0 bases to trimming and J lost 7 bases, with 13 bases between them. There are 14 residues in the CDR3. CDR3 nucleotides: TGTGCCAGCAGCTTAGCGGGGGGGCCTCGGGAGCAGTACTTC. Protein product: CASSLAGGPREQYF.

V is TRBV7-2 and J is TRBJ1-4; D remains unclear. Germline assignment: CDR1 SGHTA and CDR2 FQGNSA. The V end was cut by 5 bases, the J end by 7 bases, with 11 bases between. The CDR3 has 13 amino acids. CDR3 sequence: CASSRPGGEKLFF. For the CDR3, the DNA is TGTGCCAGCAGCCGACCTGGAGGTGAAAAACTGTTTTTT.

CDR3 nucleotides: TGTGCCAGCAGCCCGGGACAGGGGGGTAATGAGCAGTTCTTC. This sequence encodes CASSPGQGGNEQFF. The V call is TRBV6-4, the J call TRBJ2-1; TRBD1 matches at 11 bases. J was trimmed by 7 bases and V by 6 bases; bases with no gene match: 5. Germline-derived CDR1 and CDR2 are MRHNA and SNTAGT. The CDR3 length is 14 residues.

This chain uses TRBV5-8 with TRBJ1-1; tentatively, D is TRBD1 (5 bases). Deletions cut 2 bases from V and 2 bases from J, with 7 bases between. Germline V lookup: CDR1 SGHTS, CDR2 YDEGEE. CDR3 size: 13 residues. The CDR3 coding sequence is TGTGCCAGCAGCTTCGACAGAAACACTGAAGCTTTCTTT. It is translated as CASSFDRNTEAFF.

The count of this clone is one. This rearrangement joins TRBV28 to TRBJ1-5; 7 bases align to TRBD1. This CDR3 region has 19 residues. Germline assignment: CDR1 MDHEN and CDR2 SYDVKM. The V and J ends lost 1 base and 2 bases, in that order; junction bases with no gene match: 14. The CDR3 nucleotides read TGTGCCAGCAGTTTATTTCGAACAACAGGACAGGTCGGCAATCAGCCCCAGCATTTT. It codes for CASSLFRTTGQVGNQPQHF.

This sequence joins TRBV4-3 and TRBJ1-2; 8 bases fit TRBD1. The CDR3 runs to 14 residues. The ends lost 0 bases at V and 10 bases at J; junction bases unmatched: 7. In germline, CDR1 is LGHNA, CDR2 YSLEER. The CDR3 nucleotides read TGCGCCAGCAGCCAAGATACTACAGGGGGAACCTACACCTTC. This codes for CASSQDTTGGTYTF.

The chain joins TRBV7-2 to TRBJ1-1; TRBD1 aligns across 7 bases. Germline CDR1 SGHTA, CDR2 FQGNSA. CDR3 length equals 16 residues. Trimming at V came to 5 bases and at J to 3 bases, leaving 12 bases not matched to a gene. CDR3 region: CASSGGTVLLDTEAFF. The CDR3 DNA sequence: TGTGCCAGCAGCGGTGGGACAGTTTTATTGGACACTGAAGCTTTCTTT.

This sequence joins TRBV4-3 and TRBJ2-5; D possibly corresponds to TRBD1 (5 bases). The V gene lost 0 bases and the J gene lost 1 base, with 9 bases spanning the gap. Germline CDR1 reads LGHNA; CDR2 reads YSLEER. The CDR3 has 15 amino acids. This CDR3 reads CASSQDPGFQETQYF. CDR3 DNA sequence: TGCGCCAGCAGCCAAGATCCAGGGTTCCAAGAGACCCAGTACTTC.

This clone showed up just once. The V gene is TRBV4-2, the J gene TRBJ2-3; 11 bases are a match to TRBD2. V was clipped by 1 base and J by 0 bases; unmatched bases: 0. CDR3 length: 16 amino acids. Germline lookup yields CDR1 LGHNA and CDR2 YNFKEQ. The CDR3 nucleotides are TGTGCCAGCAGCCAAGTAGCGGGGGGGAGCACAGATACGCAGTATTTT. It yields the protein CASSQVAGGSTDTQYF.

This clone appeared a few times. The V call is TRBV7-8, the J call TRBJ1-3, with 9 bases aligning to TRBD1. Germline-derived CDR1 and CDR2 are SGHVS and FQNEAQ. The CDR3 runs 15 residues. Trimming cost V 5 bases and J 4 bases; bases outside gene matches: 6. The chain's CDR3 is CASSVYRGLGNTIYF. In nucleotides, the CDR3 is TGTGCCAGCAGCGTATACAGGGGGCTGGGAAACACCATATATTTT.

The V call is TRBV19, the J call TRBJ2-1, with TRBD2 matching 7 bases. The CDR3 is made up of 15 amino acids. CDR1 is LNHDA, CDR2 SQIVND, per germline (reference sequence). The V segment lost 1 base and the J segment 0 bases; nucleotides outside the gene matches: 0. The CDR3 nucleotides read TGTGCCAGTAGTATAGCGGGGGGCTCCTACAATGAGCAGTTCTTC. Amino acids: CASSIAGGSYNEQFF.

This clone has just a few counts. The rearrangement uses TRBV13 and TRBJ2-7, with TRBD2 matching over 11 bases. Germline V gene data show CDR1 as PRHDT and CDR2 as FYEKMQ (reference sequence). V trimming: 4 bases; J trimming: 5 bases; junction bases outside the gene matches: 4. This CDR3 region has 14 residues. CDR3 in amino acids: CASSYIAGGNEQYF. The DNA for the CDR3 is TGTGCCAGCAGCTATATAGCGGGAGGGAACGAGCAGTACTTC. The full variable domain, completed using reference TRBV13 and TRBJ2-7, is AAGVIQSPRHLIKEKRETATLKCYPIPRHDTVYWYQQGPGQDPQFLISFYEKMQSDKGSIPDRFSAQQFSDYHSELNMSSLELGDSALYFCASSYIAGGNEQYFGPGTRLTVT.

The genes are TRBV15 and TRBJ2-1; 8 positions match TRBD1. The CDR3 loop spans 14 amino acids. CDR1 and CDR2 from the germline V gene are LNHNV and YYDKDF (reference sequence). J gave up 7 bases and V 8 bases, and 10 bases lay outside the gene matches. CDR3 region: CATGDQQGGNEQFF. CDR3 DNA sequence: TGTGCCACCGGTGATCAACAGGGGGGTAATGAGCAGTTCTTC.

This chain connects TRBV7-8 to TRBJ2-7, with 12 bases aligning to TRBD2. Trimming took 5 bases from V and 6 from J; bases not matched to a gene: 5. CDR1 is SGHVS and CDR2 is FQNEAQ in the germline V gene. CDR3 size: 14 residues. CDR3 nucleotide sequence: TGTGCCAGCAGCGCCAGACTAGCGGGGGCCGAGCAGTACTTC. Amino acid sequence: CASSARLAGAEQYF.

The chain uses TRBV27 and TRBJ2-5; 8 bases are a match to TRBD1. The end of the DNA is better explained by TRBJ2-7, so the J call may be wrong. Germline V gene lookup returns CDR1 MNHEY and CDR2 SMNVEV (reference sequence). The CDR3 is 15 residues long. CDR3 protein: CASSPLGQVSYEQYF. The CDR3 DNA is TGTGCCAGCAGTCCGCTGGGACAGGTATCCTACGAGCAGTACTTC.